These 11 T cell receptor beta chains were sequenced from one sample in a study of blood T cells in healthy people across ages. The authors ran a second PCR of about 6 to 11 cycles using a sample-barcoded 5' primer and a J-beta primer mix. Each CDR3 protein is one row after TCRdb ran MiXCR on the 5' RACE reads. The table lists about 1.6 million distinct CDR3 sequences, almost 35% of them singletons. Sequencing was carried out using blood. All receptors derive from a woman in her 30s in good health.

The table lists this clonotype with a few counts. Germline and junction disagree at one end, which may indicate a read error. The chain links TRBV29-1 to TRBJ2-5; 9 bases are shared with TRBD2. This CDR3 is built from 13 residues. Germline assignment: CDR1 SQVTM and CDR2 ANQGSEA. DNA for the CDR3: TGCAGCGTCCTAGCGGGGTATCAAGAGACCCGGTACTTC. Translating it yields CSVLAGYQETRYF. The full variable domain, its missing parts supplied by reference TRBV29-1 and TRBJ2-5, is SAVISQKPSRDICQRGTSLTIQCQVDSQVTMMFWYRQQPGQSLTLIATANQGSEATYESGFVIDKFPISRPNLTFSTLTVSNMSPEDSSIYLCSVLAGYQETRYFGPGTRLLVL.

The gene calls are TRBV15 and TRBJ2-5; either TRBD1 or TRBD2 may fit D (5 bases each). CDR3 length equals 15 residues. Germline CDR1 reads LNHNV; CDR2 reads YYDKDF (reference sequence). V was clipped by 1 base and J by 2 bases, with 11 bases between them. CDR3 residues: CATSRGDLEQETQYF. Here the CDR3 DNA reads TGTGCCACCAGCAGAGGGGACCTAGAACAAGAGACCCAGTACTTC.

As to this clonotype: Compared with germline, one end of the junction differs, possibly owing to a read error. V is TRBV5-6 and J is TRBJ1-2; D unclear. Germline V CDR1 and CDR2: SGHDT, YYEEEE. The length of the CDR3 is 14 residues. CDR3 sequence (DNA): TGTGTCAGCAGCTTGAGAGGACCTAACTATGGCTACACCTTC. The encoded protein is CVSSLRGPNYGYTF.

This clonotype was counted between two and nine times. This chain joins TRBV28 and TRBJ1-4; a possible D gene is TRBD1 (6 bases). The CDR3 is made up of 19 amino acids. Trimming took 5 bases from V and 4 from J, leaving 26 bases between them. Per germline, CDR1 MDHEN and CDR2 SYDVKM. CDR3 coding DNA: TGTGCCAGCAGTACCTTGAGACAGGTGGCGATGCAGATTAATGAAAAACTGTTTTTT. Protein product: CASSTLRQVAMQINEKLFF.

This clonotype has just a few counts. CDR3 sequence: CATSDLVGYSNQPQHF. The CDR3 DNA is TGTGCCACCAGTGATTTGGTGGGTTATAGCAATCAGCCCCAGCATTTT. The chain uses TRBV24-1 and TRBJ1-5; D gene uncertain. CDR3 length: 16 amino acids. The V gene lost 0 bases and the J gene lost 0 bases, with 8 bases spanning the gap. Per the germline V gene, CDR1 is KGHDR and CDR2 is SFDVKD.

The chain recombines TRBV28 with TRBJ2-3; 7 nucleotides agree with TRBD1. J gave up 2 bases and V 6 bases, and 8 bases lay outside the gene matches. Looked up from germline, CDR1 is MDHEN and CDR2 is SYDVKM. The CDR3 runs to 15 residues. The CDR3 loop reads CASSSPQGYTDTQYF. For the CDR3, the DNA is TGTGCCAGCAGCTCCCCACAGGGGTACACAGATACGCAGTATTTT.

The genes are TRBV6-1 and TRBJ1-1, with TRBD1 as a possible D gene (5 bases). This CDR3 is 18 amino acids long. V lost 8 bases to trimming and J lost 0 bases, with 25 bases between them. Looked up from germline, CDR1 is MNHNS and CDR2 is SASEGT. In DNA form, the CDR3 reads TGTGCCAGCCTCGGAAACGGGGGGATAGAGGTAATGAACACTGAAGCTTTCTTT. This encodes CASLGNGGIEVMNTEAFF.

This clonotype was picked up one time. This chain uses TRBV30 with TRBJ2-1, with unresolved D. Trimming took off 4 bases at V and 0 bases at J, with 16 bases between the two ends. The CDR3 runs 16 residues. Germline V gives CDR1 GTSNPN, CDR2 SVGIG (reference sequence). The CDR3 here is CAWIPPTASSYNEQFF. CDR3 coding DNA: TGTGCCTGGATTCCCCCAACGGCCAGCTCCTACAATGAGCAGTTCTTC.

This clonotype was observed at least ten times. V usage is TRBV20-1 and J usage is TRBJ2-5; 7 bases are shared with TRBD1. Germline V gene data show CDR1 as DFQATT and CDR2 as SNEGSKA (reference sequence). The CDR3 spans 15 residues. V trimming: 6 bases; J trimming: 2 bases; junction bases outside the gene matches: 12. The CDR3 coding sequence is TGCAGTGCGGGTACTCCGGACAGGATACAAGAGACCCAGTACTTC. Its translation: CSAGTPDRIQETQYF.

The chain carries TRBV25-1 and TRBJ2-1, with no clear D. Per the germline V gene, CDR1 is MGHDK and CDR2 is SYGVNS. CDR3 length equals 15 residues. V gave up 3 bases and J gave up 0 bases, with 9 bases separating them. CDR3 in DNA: TGTGCCAGCAGTGAGGGGATGAGCTCCTACAATGAGCAGTTCTTC. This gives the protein CASSEGMSSYNEQFF.

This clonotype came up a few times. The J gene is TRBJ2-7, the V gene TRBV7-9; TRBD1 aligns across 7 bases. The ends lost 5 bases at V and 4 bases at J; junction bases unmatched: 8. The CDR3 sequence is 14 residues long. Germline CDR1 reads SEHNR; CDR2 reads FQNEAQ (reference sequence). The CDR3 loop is CASSQQGPRYEQYF. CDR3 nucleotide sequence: TGTGCCAGCAGCCAACAGGGGCCCCGATACGAGCAGTACTTC.